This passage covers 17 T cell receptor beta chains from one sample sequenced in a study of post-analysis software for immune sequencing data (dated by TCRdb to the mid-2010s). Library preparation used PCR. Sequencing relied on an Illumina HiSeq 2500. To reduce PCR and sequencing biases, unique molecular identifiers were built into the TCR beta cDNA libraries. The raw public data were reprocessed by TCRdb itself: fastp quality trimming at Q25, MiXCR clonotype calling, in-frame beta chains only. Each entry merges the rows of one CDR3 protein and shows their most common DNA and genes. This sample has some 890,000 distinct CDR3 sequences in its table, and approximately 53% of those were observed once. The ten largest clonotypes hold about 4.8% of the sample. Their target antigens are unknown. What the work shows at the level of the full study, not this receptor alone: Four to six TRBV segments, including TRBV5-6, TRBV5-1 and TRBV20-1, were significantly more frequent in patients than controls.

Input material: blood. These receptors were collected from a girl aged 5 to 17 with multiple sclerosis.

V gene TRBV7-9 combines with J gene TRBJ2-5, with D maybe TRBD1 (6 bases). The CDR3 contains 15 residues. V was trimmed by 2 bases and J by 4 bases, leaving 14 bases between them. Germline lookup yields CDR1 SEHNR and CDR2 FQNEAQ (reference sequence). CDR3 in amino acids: CASSLQSGARETQYF. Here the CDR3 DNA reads TGTGCCAGCAGCTTACAGTCAGGGGCGAGAGAGACCCAGTACTTC.

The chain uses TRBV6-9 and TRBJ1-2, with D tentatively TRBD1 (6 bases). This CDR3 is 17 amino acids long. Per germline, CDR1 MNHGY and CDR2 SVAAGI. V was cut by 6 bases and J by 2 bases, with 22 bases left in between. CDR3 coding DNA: TGTGCCAGCAGCCCCCCAACAGGGACCCCACGCAACTATGGCTACACCTTC. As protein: CASSPPTGTPRNYGYTF.

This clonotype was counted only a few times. The CDR3 is CASSWTQGEMSEQYF. CDR3 DNA sequence: TGCGCCAGCAGCTGGACCCAGGGGGAAATGAGTGAGCAGTACTTC. J is TRBJ2-7 and V is TRBV5-1; 7 positions agree with TRBD1. Germline V gives CDR1 SGHRS, CDR2 YFSETQ. The CDR3 is 15 residues long. Losses at the gene ends were 3 bases for V and 7 bases for J; bases not matched to a gene: 13.

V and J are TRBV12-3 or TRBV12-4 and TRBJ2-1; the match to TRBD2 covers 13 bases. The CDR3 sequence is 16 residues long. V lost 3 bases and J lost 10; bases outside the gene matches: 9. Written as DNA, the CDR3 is TGTGCCAGCAGTTTTCAGACTAGCGGGGGGACCGGGGAGCAGTTCTTC. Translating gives CASSFQTSGGTGEQFF.

The CDR3 coding sequence is TGCAGCGTCAACGGACACGGGTCGTCGGGTTACGAGCAGTACTTC. Protein sequence: CSVNGHGSSGYEQYF. The chain joins TRBV29-1 to TRBJ2-7, with a weak D call TRBD1 (5 bases). CDR3 length equals 15 residues. Trimming pared 6 bases from V and 4 bases from J, leaving 22 bases between. CDR1 and CDR2 from the germline V gene are SQVTM and ANQGSEA.

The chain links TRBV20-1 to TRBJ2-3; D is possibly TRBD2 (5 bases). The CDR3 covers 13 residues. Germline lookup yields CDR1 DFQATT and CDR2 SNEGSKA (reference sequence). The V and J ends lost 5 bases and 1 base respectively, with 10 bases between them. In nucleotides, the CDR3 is TGCAGTGCTCACGAGAGGGGCACAGATACGCAGTATTTT. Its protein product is CSAHERGTDTQYF.

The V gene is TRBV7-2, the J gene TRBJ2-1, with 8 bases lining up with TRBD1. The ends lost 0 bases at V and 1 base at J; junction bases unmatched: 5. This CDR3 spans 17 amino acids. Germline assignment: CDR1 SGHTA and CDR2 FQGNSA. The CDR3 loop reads CASSLADRVWSYNEQFF. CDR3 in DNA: TGTGCCAGCAGCTTAGCGGACAGGGTTTGGTCCTACAATGAGCAGTTCTTC.

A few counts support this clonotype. Written as DNA, the CDR3 is TGTGCCAGCAGCCAATCTAGCGGGGGCCGCTACGAGCAGTACTTC. Protein product: CASSQSSGGRYEQYF. V is TRBV3-1 and J is TRBJ2-5, with 10 nucleotides matching TRBD2. Judging by the DNA end, TRBJ2-7 fits better; the J call may be wrong. The CDR3 runs 15 residues. CDR1 is LGHDT, CDR2 YNNKEL, per germline (reference sequence).

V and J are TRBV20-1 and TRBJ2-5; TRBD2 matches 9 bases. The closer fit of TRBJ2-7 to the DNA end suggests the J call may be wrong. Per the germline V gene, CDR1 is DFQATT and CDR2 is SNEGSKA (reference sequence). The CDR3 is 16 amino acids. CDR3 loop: CSARSAASGTHYEQYF. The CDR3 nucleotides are TGCAGTGCTAGATCTGCGGCTAGCGGGACCCACTACGAGCAGTACTTC.

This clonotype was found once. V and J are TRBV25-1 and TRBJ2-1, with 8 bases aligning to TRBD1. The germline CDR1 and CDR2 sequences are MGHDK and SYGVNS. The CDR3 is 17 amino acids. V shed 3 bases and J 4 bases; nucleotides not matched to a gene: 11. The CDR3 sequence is CASSDHHGQGRYNEQFF. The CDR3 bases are TGTGCCAGCAGTGACCATCACGGACAGGGCCGATACAATGAGCAGTTCTTC.

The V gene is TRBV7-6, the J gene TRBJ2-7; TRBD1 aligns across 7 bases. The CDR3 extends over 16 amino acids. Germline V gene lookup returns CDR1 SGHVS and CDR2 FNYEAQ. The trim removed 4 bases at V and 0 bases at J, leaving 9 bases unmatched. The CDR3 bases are TGTGCCAGCAGCTCCACAACAGGGGTACCCTCCTACGAGCAGTACTTC. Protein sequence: CASSSTTGVPSYEQYF.

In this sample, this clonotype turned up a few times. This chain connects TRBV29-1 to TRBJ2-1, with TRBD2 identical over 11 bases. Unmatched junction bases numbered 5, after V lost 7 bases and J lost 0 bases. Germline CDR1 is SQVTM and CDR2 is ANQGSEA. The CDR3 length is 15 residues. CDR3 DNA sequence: TGCAGCGGCCAGACTAGCGGGACCTCCTACAATGAGCAGTTCTTC. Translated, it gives CSGQTSGTSYNEQFF.

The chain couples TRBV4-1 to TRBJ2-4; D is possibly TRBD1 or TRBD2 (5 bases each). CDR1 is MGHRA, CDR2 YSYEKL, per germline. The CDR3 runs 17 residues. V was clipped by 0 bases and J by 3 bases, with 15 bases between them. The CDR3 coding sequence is TGCGCCAGCAGCCAAGAAGTTGTCGTGAGGGGCAAAAACATTCAGTACTTC. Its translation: CASSQEVVVRGKNIQYF.

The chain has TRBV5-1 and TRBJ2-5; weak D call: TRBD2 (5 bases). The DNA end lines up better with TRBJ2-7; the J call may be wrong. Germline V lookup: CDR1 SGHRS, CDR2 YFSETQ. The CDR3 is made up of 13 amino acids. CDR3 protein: CASSLGRSDEQYF. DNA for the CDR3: TGCGCCAGCAGCTTGGGGAGGTCGGACGAGCAGTACTTC.

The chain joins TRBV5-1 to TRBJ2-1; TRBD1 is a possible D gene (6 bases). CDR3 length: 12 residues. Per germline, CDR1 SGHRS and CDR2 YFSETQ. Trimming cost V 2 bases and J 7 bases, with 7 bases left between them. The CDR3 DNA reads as TGCGCCAGCAGCTTTACAGGGAATGAGCAGTTCTTC. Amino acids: CASSFTGNEQFF. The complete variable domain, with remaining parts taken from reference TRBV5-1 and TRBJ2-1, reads KAGVTQTPRYLIKTRGQQVTLSCSPISGHRSVSWYQQTPGQGLQFLFEYFSETQRNKGNFPGRFSGRQFSNSRSEMNVSTLELGDSALYLCASSFTGNEQFFGPGTRLTVL.

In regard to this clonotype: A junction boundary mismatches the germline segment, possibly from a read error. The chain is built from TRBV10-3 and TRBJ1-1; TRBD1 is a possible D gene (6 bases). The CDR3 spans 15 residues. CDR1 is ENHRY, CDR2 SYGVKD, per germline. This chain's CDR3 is CAISEWGRPNTEAFF. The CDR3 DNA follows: TGTGCCATAAGTGAGTGGGGGCGACCGAACACTGAAGCTTTCTTT.

This chain's CDR3 is CASSYAPGTSETYSYEQYF. In DNA form, the CDR3 reads TGTGCCAGCAGTTACGCACCCGGGACTAGCGAAACCTACTCCTACGAGCAGTACTTC. This rearrangement joins TRBV6-2 or TRBV6-3 to TRBJ2-7; TRBD2 matches 10 bases. Germline-derived CDR1 and CDR2 are MNHEY and SVGEGT. This CDR3 is built from 19 residues. Germline trimming cut 2 bases from V and 0 bases from J; bases unmatched to any gene: 13.